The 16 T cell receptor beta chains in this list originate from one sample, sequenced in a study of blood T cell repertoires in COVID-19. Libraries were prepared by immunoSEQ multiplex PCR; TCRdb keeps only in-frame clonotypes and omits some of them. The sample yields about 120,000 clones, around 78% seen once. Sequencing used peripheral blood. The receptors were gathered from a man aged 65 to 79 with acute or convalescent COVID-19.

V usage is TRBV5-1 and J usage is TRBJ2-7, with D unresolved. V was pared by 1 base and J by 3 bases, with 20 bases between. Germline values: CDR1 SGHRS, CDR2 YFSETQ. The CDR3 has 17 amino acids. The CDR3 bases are TGCGCCAGCAGCTTGCGTCAGGTATCCGTGGAAGGCTACGAGCAGTACTTC. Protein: CASSLRQVSVEGYEQYF.

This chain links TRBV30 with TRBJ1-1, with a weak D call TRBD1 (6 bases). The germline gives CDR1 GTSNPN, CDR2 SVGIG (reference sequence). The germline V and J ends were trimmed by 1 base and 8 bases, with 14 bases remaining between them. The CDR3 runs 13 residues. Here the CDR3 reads CAWSALGGAEAFF. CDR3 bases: TGTGCCTGGAGTGCCCTCGGGGGGGCCGAAGCTTTCTTT.

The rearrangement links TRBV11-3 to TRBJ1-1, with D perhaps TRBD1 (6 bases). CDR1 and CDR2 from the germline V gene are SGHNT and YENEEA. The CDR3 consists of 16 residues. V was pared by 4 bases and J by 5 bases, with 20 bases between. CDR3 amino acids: CASSSKSMAGETEAFF. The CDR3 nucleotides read TGTGCCAGCAGCTCCAAGAGCATGGCAGGGGAAACTGAAGCTTTCTTT.

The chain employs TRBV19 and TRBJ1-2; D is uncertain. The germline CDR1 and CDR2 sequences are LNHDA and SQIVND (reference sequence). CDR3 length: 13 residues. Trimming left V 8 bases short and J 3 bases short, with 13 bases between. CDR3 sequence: CASRPTEYYGYTF. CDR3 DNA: TGTGCCAGTCGGCCGACGGAGTACTATGGCTACACCTTC.

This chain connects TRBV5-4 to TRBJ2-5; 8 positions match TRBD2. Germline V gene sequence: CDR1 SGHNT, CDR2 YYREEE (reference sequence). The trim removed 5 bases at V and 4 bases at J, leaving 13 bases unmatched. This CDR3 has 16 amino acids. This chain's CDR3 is CASRGGGKPLGETQYF. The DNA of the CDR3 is TGTGCCAGCAGGGGCGGGGGGAAACCTCTGGGAGAGACCCAGTACTTC.

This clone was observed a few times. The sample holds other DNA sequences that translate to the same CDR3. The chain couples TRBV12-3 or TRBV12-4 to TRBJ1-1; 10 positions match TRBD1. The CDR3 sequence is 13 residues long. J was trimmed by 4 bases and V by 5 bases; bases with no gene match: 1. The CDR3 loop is CASSGDRGTEAFF. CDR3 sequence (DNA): TGTGCCAGCAGTGGGGACAGGGGCACTGAAGCTTTCTTT.

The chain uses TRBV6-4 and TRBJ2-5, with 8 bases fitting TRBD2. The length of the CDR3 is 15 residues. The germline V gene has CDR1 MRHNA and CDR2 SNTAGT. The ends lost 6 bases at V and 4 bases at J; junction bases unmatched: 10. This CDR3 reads CASSANYGGAETQYF. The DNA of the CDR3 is TGTGCCAGCAGCGCCAATTACGGGGGGGCAGAGACCCAGTACTTC.

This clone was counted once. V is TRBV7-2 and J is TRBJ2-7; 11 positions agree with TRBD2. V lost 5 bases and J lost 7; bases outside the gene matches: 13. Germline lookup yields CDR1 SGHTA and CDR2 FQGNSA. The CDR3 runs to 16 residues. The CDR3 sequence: CASSPRGSGGAREQYF. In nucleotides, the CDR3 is TGTGCCAGCAGCCCCCGGGGTAGCGGGGGGGCCCGTGAGCAGTACTTC.

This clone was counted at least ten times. The CDR3 coding sequence is TGCGCCAGCAGCCGGGACAGGGACTACGAGCAGTACTTC. Residues: CASSRDRDYEQYF. The chain joins TRBV4-1 to TRBJ2-7; 9 bases line up with TRBD1. CDR3 length: 13 residues. Germline V gene data show CDR1 as MGHRA and CDR2 as YSYEKL. V gave up 4 bases and J gave up 3 bases; unmatched junction bases: 1.

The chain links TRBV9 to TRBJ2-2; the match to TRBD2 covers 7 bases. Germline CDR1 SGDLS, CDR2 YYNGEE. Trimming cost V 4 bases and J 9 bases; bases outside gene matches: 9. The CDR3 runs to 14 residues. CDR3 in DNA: TGTGCCAGCAGCCCCCAGGGAGGGACCAGGGAGCTGTTTTTT. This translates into CASSPQGGTRELFF. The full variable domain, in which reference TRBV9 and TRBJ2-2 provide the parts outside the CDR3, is DSGVTQTPKHLITATGQRVTLRCSPRSGDLSVYWYQQSLDQGLQFLIQYYNGEERAKGNILERFSAQQFPDLHSELNLSSLELGDSALYFCASSPQGGTRELFFGEGSRLTVL.

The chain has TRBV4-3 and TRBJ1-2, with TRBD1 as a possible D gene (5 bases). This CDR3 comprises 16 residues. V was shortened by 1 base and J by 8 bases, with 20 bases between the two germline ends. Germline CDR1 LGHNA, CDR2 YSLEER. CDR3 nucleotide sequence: TGCGCCAGCAGCCAAGGGTTTTCGGCCAGGGTGAGCGGCTACACCTTC. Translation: CASSQGFSARVSGYTF.

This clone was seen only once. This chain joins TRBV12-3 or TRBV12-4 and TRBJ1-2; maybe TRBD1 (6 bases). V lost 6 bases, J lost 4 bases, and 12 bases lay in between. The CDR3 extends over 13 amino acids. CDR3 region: CASSAGQLYGYTF. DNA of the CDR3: TGTGCCAGCAGCGCCGGACAGCTCTATGGCTACACCTTC.

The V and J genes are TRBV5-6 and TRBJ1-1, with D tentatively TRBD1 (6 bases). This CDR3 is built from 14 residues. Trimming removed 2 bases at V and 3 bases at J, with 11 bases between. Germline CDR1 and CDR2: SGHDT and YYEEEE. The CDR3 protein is CASSFQGRDTEAFF. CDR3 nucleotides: TGTGCCAGCAGCTTCCAGGGGCGGGACACTGAAGCTTTCTTT.

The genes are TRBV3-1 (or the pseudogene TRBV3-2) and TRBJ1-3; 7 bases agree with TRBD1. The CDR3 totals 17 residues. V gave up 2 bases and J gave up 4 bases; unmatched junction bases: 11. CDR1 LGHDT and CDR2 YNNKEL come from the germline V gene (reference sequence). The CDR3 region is CASSQFDRVHPGNTIYF. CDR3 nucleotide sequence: TGTGCCAGCAGCCAATTCGACAGGGTCCATCCAGGAAACACCATATATTTT.

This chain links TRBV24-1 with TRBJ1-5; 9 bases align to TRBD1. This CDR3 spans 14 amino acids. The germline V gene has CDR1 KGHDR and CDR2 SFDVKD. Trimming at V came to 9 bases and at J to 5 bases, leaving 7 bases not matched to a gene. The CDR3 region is CATSPGQGDQPQHF. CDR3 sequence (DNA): TGTGCCACCTCCCCGGGACAGGGTGATCAGCCCCAGCATTTT.

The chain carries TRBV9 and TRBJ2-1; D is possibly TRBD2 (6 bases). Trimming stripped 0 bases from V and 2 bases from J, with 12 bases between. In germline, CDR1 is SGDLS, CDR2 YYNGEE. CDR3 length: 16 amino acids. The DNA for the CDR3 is TGTGCCAGCAGCGTAGTGCGGGGCGGCACCTACAATGAGCAGTTCTTC. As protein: CASSVVRGGTYNEQFF.